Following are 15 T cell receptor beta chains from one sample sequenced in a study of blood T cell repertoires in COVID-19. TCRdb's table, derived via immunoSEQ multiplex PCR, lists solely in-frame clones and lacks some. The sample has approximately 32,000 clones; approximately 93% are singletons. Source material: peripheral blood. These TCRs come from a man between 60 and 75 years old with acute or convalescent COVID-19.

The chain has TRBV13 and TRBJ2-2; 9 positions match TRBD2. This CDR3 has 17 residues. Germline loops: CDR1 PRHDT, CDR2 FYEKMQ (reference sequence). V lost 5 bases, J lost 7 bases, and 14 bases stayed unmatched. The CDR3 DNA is TGTGCCAGCAGCCCGCTTGGCGGGAGGGCTTTGGGCGGGGAGCTGTTTTTT. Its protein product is CASSPLGGRALGGELFF.

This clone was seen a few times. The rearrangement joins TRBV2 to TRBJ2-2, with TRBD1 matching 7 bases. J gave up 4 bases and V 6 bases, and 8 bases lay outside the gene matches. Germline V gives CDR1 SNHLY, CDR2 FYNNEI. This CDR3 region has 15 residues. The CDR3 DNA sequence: TGTGCCAGCAGGACCGGGACAGACTTCACCGGGGAGCTGTTTTTT. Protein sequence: CASRTGTDFTGELFF.

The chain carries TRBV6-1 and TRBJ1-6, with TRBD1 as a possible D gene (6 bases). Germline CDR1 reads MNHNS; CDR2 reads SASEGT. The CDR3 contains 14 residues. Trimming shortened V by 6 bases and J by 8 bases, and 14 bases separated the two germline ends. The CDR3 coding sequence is TGTGCCAGCAGGCCTGGGGGGGCGGATTCACCCCTCCACTTT. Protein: CASRPGGADSPLHF.

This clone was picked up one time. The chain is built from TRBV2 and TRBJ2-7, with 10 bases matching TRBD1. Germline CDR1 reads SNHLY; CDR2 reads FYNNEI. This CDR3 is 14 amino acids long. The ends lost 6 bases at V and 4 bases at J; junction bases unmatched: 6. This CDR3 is CASRAGTGVYEQYF. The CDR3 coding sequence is TGTGCCAGCAGGGCCGGGACAGGGGTTTACGAGCAGTACTTC.

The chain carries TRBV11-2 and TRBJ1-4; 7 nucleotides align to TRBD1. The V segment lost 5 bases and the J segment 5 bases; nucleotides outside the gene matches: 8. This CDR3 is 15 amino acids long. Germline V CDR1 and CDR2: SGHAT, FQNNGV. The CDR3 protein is CASSPRQGPNEKLFF. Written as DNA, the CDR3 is TGTGCCAGCAGCCCCCGACAGGGCCCAAATGAAAAACTGTTTTTT.

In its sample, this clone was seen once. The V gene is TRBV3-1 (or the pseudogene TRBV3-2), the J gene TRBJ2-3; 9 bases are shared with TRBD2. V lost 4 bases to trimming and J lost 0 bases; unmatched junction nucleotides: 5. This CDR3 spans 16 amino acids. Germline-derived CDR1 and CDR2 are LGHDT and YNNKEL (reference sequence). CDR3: CASSLGTSRSTDTQYF. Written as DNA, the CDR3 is TGTGCCAGCAGCCTCGGGACTAGCCGAAGCACAGATACGCAGTATTTT.

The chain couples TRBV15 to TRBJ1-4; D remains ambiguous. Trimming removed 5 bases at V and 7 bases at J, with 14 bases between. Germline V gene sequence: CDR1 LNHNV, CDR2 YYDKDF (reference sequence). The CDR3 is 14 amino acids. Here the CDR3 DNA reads TGTGCCACCAGCTCCGAGGAGAGCTTTGAAAAACTGTTTTTT. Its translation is CATSSEESFEKLFF.

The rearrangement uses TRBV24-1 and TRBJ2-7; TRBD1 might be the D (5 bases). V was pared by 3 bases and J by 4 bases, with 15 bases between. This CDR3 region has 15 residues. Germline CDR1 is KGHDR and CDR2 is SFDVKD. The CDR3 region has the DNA TGTGCCACCAGTGATCCTCGGCAGGGCACTTACGAGCAGTACTTC. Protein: CATSDPRQGTYEQYF.

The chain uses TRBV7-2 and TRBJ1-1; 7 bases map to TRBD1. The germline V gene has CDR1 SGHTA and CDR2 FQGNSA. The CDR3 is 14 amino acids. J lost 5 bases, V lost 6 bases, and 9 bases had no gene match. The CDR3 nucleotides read TGTGCCAGCAGACCATGGGTACAGGGGACTGAAGCTTTCTTT. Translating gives CASRPWVQGTEAFF.

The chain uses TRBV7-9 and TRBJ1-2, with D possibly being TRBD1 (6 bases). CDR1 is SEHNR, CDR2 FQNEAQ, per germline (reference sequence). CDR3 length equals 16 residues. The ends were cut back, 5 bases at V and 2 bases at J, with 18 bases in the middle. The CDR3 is CASSQGSAGKNYGYTF. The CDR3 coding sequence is TGTGCCAGCAGCCAGGGGTCGGCAGGGAAAAACTATGGCTACACCTTC.

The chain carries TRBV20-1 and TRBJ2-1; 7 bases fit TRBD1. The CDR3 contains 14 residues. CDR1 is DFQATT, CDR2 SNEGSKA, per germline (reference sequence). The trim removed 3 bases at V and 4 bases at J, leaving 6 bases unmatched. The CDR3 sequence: CSASSGQKYNEQFF. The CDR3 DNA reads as TGCAGTGCTAGTTCGGGACAGAAGTACAATGAGCAGTTCTTC.

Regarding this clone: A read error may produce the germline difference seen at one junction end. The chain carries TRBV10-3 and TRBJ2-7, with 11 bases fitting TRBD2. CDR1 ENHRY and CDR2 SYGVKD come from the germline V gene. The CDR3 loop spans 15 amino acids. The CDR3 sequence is CAIRGGTSGDYDQYF. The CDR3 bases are TGTGCCATCAGGGGAGGGACTAGCGGAGACTACGATCAGTACTTC.

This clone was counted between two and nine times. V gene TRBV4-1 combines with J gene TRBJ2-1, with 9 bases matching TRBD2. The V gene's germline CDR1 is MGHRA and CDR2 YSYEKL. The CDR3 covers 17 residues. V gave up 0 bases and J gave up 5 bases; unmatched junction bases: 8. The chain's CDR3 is CASSQEGAGGFNNEQFF. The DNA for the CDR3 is TGCGCCAGCAGCCAAGAAGGGGCGGGAGGGTTTAACAATGAGCAGTTCTTC.

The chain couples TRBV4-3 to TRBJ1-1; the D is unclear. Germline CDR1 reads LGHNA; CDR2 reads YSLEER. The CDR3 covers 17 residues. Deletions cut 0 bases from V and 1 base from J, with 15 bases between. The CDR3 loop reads CASSQEPPTSQNTEAFF. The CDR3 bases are TGCGCCAGCAGCCAAGAGCCCCCAACGAGTCAGAACACTGAAGCTTTCTTT.

The CDR3 loop reads CASSVNRGETQYF. In DNA form, the CDR3 reads TGTGCCAGCAGCGTTAACCGAGGAGAGACCCAGTACTTC. This chain links TRBV9 with TRBJ2-5; D is uncertain. The CDR3 is made up of 13 amino acids. Looked up from germline, CDR1 is SGDLS and CDR2 is YYNGEE. With 2 bases removed from V and 4 bases from J, the gap between germline ends came to 9 bases.